These 13 T cell receptor beta chains were all obtained from the same sample, sequenced in a study of technical replicates of blood from several donors (dated by TCRdb to 2017 to 2019). The method was the immunoSEQ multiplex PCR assay. In its TCRdb copy, this immuneACCESS table keeps in-frame sequences only and misses some clones. Where compared with another copy, unresolved V genes explain less than half of these, and the others have no known cause. The sample data list more than 55,000 clones, and roughly nine tenths of these were observed just once. The ten largest clones take up roughly 5% of the sample. Sequencing used PBMCs. Receptor source: a human donor in good health. Some clones in this sample may be carry-over from other donors' samples.

The J gene is TRBJ1-4, the V gene TRBV19, with a weak D call TRBD1 (5 bases). Germline V gene lookup returns CDR1 LNHDA and CDR2 SQIVND (reference sequence). The length of the CDR3 is 15 residues. V was pared by 1 base and J by 6 bases, with 12 bases between. The CDR3 DNA sequence: TGTGCCAGTAGTATAGCGGACACAGTAGATGAAAAACTGTTTTTT. Amino acids: CASSIADTVDEKLFF. Supplemented by reference TRBV19 and TRBJ1-4, the full variable domain reads DGGITQSPKYLFRKEGQNVTLSCEQNLNHDAMYWYRQDPGQGLRLIYYSQIVNDFQKGDIAEGYSVSREKKESFPLTVTSAQKNPTAFYLCASSIADTVDEKLFFGSGTQLSVL.

This sequence joins TRBV19 and TRBJ2-1; D is ambiguous. The germline CDR1 and CDR2 sequences are LNHDA and SQIVND (reference sequence). This CDR3 spans 13 amino acids. With 3 bases removed from V and 8 bases from J, the gap between germline ends came to 11 bases. The CDR3 sequence: CASSISLVYEQFF. CDR3 coding DNA: TGTGCCAGTAGTATCTCTCTAGTGTATGAGCAGTTCTTC.

V is TRBV10-3 and J is TRBJ1-3, with 7 bases aligning to TRBD1. Germline V gene lookup returns CDR1 ENHRY and CDR2 SYGVKD. This CDR3 spans 14 amino acids. The J segment lost 2 bases and the V segment lost 7 bases, leaving 5 bases of the junction unmatched. The CDR3 protein is CAIKSRGPGNTIYF. CDR3 sequence (DNA): TGTGCCATCAAGTCGAGGGGGCCTGGAAACACCATATATTTT.

The chain recombines TRBV5-6 with TRBJ1-1, with D possibly being TRBD1 (5 bases). This CDR3 comprises 15 residues. Germline CDR1 reads SGHDT; CDR2 reads YYEEEE. Trimming cost V 0 bases and J 4 bases, with 13 bases left between them. CDR3 in amino acids: CASSLGLGRRTEAFF. The DNA of the CDR3 is TGTGCCAGCAGCTTGGGGCTGGGGCGGCGCACTGAAGCTTTCTTT.

The V call is TRBV6-1, the J call TRBJ2-1; TRBD1 agrees at 7 bases. V shed 4 bases, J shed 6 bases, and the junction held 9 bases outside the gene matches. The V gene's germline CDR1 is MNHNS and CDR2 SASEGT. The CDR3 runs to 15 residues. The DNA for the CDR3 is TGTGCCAGCAGTGCCGACAGGGCAAAGACCAATGAGCAGTTCTTC. This codes for CASSADRAKTNEQFF.

Concerning this clone itself: The junction departs from germline at one end; a sequencing error may be responsible. The rearrangement links TRBV7-2 to TRBJ2-7; weak D call: TRBD1 (6 bases). Looked up from germline, CDR1 is SGHTA and CDR2 is FQGNSA. The CDR3 has 12 amino acids. The CDR3 DNA is TGTGCCAGCAGCTTACAACGAGGGGGTCTCTTCTTC. It specifies CASSLQRGGLFF.

CDR3 region: CASNSVAGGLVNIQYF. CDR3 bases: TGTGCCAGCAACTCCGTAGCGGGTGGATTAGTAAACATTCAGTACTTC. This rearrangement joins TRBV2 to TRBJ2-4; 7 bases agree with TRBD2. Germline V gene data show CDR1 as SNHLY and CDR2 as FYNNEI. The CDR3 sequence is 16 residues long. The ends lost 7 bases at V and 6 bases at J; junction bases unmatched: 15.

V and J are TRBV9 and TRBJ2-1; 8 bases match TRBD2. CDR3 length: 15 residues. The ends lost 3 bases at V and 2 bases at J; junction bases unmatched: 4. Germline V lookup: CDR1 SGDLS, CDR2 YYNGEE. The CDR3 region is CASSDLAGPYNEQFF. The CDR3 region has the DNA TGTGCCAGCAGCGATTTAGCGGGACCCTACAATGAGCAGTTCTTC.

This clone was seen more than once but under ten times. The rearrangement joins TRBV27 to TRBJ1-6, with 7 bases fitting TRBD1. The CDR3 length is 14 residues. Germline V CDR1 and CDR2: MNHEY, SMNVEV (reference sequence). With 8 bases clipped from V and 2 bases from J, the junction kept 3 bases outside the gene matches. CDR3 residues: CASRQGPYNSPLHF. The CDR3 DNA sequence: TGTGCCAGCCGACAGGGCCCCTATAATTCACCCCTCCACTTT.

The V gene is TRBV9, the J gene TRBJ2-1, with D perhaps matching TRBD1 (6 bases). V was pared by 0 bases and J by 9 bases, with 16 bases between. The CDR3 contains 15 residues. Germline V gene data show CDR1 as SGDLS and CDR2 as YYNGEE. The CDR3 DNA sequence: TGTGCCAGCAGCGTAGGAGAGACAGGCTTCTCTGAGCAGTTCTTC. It yields the protein CASSVGETGFSEQFF.

In DNA, the CDR3 is TGTGCCACCAGCATGGCGGGGGAAAACAATGAGCAGTTCTTC. Protein sequence: CATSMAGENNEQFF. The chain combines TRBV15 with TRBJ2-1, with TRBD2 matching over 7 bases. In germline, CDR1 is LNHNV, CDR2 YYDKDF (reference sequence). The V and J ends lost 4 bases and 5 bases, in that order; junction bases with no gene match: 5. The CDR3 runs to 14 residues. The variable domain in full, completed from reference TRBV15 and TRBJ2-1, reads DAMVIQNPRYQVTQFGKPVTLSCSQTLNHNVMYWYQQKSSQAPKLLFHYYDKDFNNEADTPDNFQSRRPNTSFCFLDIRSPGLGDTAMYLCATSMAGENNEQFFGPGTRLTVL.

The J gene is TRBJ1-2, the V gene TRBV29-1; D is ambiguous. V lost 2 bases and J 3 bases, leaving 7 bases between the germline ends. This CDR3 region has 12 residues. Germline V gene lookup returns CDR1 SQVTM and CDR2 ANQGSEA. The CDR3 DNA reads TGCAGCGTTGAACGGGAGGACTATGGCTACACCTTC. As protein: CSVEREDYGYTF.

The chain joins TRBV7-2 to TRBJ2-2; D not resolved. This CDR3 comprises 14 residues. Deletions cut 1 base from V and 7 bases from J, with 10 bases between. Germline V gene data show CDR1 as SGHTA and CDR2 as FQGNSA. CDR3: CASSLVRVGGELFF. CDR3 bases: TGTGCCAGCAGCTTAGTCCGGGTCGGCGGGGAGCTGTTTTTT.